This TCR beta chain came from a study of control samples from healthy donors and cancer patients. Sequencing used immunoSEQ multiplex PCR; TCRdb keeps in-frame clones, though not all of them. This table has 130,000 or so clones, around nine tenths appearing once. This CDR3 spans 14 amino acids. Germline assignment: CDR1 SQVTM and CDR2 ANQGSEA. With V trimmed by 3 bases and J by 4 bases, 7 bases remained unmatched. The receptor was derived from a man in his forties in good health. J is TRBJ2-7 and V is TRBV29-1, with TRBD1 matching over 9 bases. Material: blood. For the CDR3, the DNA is TGCAGCGTTGAGGTGGGACAGGGTCAGTACGAGCAGTACTTC. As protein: CSVEVGQGQYEQYF.